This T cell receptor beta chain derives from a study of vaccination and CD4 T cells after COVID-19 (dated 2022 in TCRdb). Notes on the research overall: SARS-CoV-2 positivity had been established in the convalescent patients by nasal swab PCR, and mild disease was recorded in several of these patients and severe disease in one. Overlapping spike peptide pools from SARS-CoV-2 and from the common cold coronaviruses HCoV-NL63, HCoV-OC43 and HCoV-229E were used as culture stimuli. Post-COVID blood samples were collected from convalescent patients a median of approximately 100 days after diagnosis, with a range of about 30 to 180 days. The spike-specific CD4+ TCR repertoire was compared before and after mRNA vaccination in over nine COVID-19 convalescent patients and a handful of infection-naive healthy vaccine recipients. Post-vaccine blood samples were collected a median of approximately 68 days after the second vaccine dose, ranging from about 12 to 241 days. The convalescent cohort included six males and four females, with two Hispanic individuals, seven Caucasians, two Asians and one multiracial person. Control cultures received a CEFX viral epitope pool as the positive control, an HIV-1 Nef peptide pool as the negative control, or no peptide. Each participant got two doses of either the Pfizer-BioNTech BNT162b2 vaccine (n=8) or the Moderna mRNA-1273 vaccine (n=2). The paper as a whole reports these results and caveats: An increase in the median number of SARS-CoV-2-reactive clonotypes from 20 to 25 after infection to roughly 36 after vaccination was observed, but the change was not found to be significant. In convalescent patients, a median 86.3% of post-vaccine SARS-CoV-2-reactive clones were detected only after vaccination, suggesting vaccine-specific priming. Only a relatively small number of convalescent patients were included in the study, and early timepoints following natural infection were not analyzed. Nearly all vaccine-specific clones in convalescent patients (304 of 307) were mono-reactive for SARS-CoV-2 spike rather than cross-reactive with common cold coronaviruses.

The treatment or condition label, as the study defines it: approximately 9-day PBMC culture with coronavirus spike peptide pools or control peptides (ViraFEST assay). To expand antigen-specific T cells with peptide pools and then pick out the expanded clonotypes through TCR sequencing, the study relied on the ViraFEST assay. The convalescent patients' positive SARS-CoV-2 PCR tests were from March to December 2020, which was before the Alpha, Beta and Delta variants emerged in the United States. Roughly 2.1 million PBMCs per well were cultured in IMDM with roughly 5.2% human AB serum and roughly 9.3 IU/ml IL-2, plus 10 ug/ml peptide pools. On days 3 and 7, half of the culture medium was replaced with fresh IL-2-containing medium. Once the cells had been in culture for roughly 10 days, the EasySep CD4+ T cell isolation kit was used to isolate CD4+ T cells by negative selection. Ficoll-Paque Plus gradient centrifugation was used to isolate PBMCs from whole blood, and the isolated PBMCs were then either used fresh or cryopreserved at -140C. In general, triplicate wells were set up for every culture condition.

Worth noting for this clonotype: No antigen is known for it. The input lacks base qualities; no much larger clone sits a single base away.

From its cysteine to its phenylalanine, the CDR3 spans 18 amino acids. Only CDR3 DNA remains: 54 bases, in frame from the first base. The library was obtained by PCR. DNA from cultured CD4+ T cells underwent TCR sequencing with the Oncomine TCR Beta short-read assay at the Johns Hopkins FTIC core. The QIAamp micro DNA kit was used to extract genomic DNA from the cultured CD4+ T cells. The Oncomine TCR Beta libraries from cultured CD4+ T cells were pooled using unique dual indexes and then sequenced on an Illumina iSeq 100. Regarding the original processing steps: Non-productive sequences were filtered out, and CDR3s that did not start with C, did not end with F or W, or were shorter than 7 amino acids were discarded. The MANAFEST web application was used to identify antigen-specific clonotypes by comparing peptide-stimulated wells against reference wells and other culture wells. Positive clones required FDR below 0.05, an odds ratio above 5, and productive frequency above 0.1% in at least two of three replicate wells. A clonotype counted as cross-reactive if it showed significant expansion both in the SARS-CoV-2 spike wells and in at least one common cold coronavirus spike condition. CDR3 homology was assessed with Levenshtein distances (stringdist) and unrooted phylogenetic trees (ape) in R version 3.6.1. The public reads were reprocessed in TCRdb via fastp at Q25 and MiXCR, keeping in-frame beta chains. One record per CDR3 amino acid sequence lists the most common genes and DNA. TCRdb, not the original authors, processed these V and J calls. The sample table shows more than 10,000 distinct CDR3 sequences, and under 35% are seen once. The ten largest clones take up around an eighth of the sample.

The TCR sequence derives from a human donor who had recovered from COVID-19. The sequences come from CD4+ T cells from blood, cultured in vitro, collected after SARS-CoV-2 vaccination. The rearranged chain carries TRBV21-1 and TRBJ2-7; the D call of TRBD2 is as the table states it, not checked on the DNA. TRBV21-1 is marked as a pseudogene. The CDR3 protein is CASSNSHWNRTGAYEQYF. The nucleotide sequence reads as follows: TGTGCCAGCAGCAATTCCCACTGGAACCGGACTGGAGCCTACGAGCAGTACTTC.